The entry below gives a single T cell receptor (beta chain) sequence along with its context. What this receptor recognizes is not known. No base-level quality is on record; no much larger clone is a single base apart. Each collaborating institution followed its own protocols to collect whole blood in K2EDTA tubes. Collaborator samples were shipped for TCRbeta analysis as frozen whole blood, isolated PBMCs, or DNA extracted from either sample type. TCRbeta CDR3 regions were amplified from genomic DNA using the immunoSEQ Assay, a bias-controlled multiplex PCR. Per the original workflow: Within the assay, amplification of reference gene primers was used to estimate how many nucleated cells each sample contained. Sequence reads were collapsed and filtered to measure the absolute abundance of every unique TCRbeta CDR3 rearrangement. For each sample, productive Simpson clonality was calculated as the square root of Simpson's diversity index over productive rearrangements. In TCRdb, the immuneACCESS table is reduced to in-frame sequences with V and J assigned. These tables do not hold every clone; where another copy was compared, an unresolved V gene accounts for under half, and the others remain unexplained. The D gene and trimming were derived from the DNA, and the V and J assignments and clone size from that table. The table for this sample lists some 300,000 clones; around 85% of them were counted only once. Of the sample, 4.1% is held by the ten largest clones.

The data originate from a study of blood T cell repertoires in COVID-19 (dated by TCRdb to between 2020 and 2021). In the study overall: Collaborator samples came from the United States, Italy and Spain and covered acute and convalescent phases of COVID-19. The prospective study material was composed of cDNA or gDNA derived from T cells, B-cell-depleted T cells, or PBMCs. The dataset comprised deeply sampled blood TCRbeta repertoires from subjects exposed to, actively infected with, or recovered from COVID-19. The repertoires were released in a freely available public database intended as a resource for research on the immune response to SARS-CoV-2. Samples were obtained from the ongoing ImmuneRACE study (first 160 participants) and from about 1,300 subjects provided by 6 global collaborators. A de-identified subject ID, COVID-19 status, age in years and sex were almost always included in the sample metadata. HLA class I and class II types, where available, came from metadata supplied by the sample provider rather than from assay-based typing.

General findings and caveats noted by the study authors: Clinical and demographic metadata were provided uncurated, with the amount varying by source and participant.

The sequencing sample was made of peripheral blood. The receptor comes from a woman between 50 and 59 years old with active or convalescent COVID-19.

The base sequence is TGTGCCAGCAGCCGTTGGGGGGGGCTCTATGGCTACACCTTC. Its amino acids are CASSRWGGLYGYTF. The chain joins TRBV6-5 to TRBJ1-2, and possibly TRBD1, on 6 matching bases. CDR1 and CDR2 were assigned from the germline V gene as MNHEY and SVGAGI. Cut back by 6 bases and 4 bases, the V and J ends lie 15 bases apart. From cysteine to phenylalanine, the CDR3 is 14 amino acids long. The read is trimmed to its CDR3 DNA, 42 bases read in frame from base 1.